This T cell receptor beta chain was captured in a study of identical twins. This clonotype was seen many times. A universal primer site was incorporated via template switching, and the cDNA contained unique molecular identifiers. TCRdb passed the 5' RACE reads through MiXCR, listing each CDR3 protein once. In the table there are approximately 630,000 distinct CDR3 sequences, under 8.5% of which are singletons. All of the donors were Caucasians in good health. Trimming took 1 base from V and 11 from J; bases not matched to a gene: 4. The CDR3 runs to 12 residues. Per the germline V gene, CDR1 is MDHEN and CDR2 is SYDVKM. These same data were also listed under a study on yellow fever vaccine responses in identical twins.

Sequencing used PBMCs. This sequence joins TRBV28 and TRBJ1-1; TRBD1 agrees at 7 bases. The source is a woman younger than 30 in good health. The CDR3 reads CASSLSTGRAFF. The CDR3 bases are TGTGCCAGCAGTTTATCGACAGGGAGGGCTTTCTTT.